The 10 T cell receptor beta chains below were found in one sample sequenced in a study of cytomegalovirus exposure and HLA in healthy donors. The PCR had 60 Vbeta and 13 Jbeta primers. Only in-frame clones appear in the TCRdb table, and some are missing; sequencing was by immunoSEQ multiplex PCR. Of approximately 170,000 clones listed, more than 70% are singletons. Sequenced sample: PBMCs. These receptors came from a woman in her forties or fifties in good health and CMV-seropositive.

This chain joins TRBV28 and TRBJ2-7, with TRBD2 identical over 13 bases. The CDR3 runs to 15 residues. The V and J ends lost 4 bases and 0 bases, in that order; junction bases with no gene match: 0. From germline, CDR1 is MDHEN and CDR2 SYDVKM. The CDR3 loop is CASSWTSGSSYEQYF. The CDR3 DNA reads TGTGCCAGCAGTTGGACTAGCGGGAGCTCCTACGAGCAGTACTTC.

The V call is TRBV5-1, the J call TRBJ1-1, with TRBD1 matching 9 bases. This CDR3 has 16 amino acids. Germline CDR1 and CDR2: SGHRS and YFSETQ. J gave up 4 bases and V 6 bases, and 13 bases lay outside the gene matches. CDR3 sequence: CASTKTGTGFITEAFF. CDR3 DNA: TGCGCCAGCACCAAAACGGGGACAGGGTTCATCACTGAAGCTTTCTTT.

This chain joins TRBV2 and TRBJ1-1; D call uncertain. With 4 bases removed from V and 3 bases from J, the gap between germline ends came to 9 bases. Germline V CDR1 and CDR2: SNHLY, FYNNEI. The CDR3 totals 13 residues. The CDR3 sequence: CASSVAGYTEAFF. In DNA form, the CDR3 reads TGTGCCAGCAGTGTAGCGGGCTACACTGAAGCTTTCTTT.

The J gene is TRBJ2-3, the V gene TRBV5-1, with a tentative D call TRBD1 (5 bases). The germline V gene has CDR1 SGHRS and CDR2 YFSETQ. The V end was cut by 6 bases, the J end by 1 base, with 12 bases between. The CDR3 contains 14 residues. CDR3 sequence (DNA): TGCGCCAGCAAGGGGTACTCTGGCACAGATACGCAGTATTTT. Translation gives CASKGYSGTDTQYF.

In DNA, the CDR3 is TGTGCCAGCAGACCAGACACGTTCCTCTATGGCTACACCTTC. Translating it yields CASRPDTFLYGYTF. The chain links TRBV27 to TRBJ1-2; D remains ambiguous. Looked up from germline, CDR1 is MNHEY and CDR2 is SMNVEV (reference sequence). The CDR3 covers 14 residues. The V end lost 6 bases, the J end lost 4 bases, and 15 bases lay between the germline ends.

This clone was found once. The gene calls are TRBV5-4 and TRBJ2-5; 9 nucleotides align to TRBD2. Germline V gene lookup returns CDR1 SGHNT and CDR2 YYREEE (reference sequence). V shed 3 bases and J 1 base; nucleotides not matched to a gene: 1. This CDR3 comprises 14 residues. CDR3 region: CASSSSGAQETQYF. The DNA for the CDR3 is TGTGCCAGCAGCTCTAGCGGGGCCCAAGAGACCCAGTACTTC.

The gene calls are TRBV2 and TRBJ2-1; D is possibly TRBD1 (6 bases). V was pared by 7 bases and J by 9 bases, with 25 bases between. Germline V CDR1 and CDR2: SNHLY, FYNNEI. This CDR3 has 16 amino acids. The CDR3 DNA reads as TGTGCCAGCACCCTCCCTGGGGGACAATCCCCCCCTGAGCAGTTCTTC. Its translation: CASTLPGGQSPPEQFF.

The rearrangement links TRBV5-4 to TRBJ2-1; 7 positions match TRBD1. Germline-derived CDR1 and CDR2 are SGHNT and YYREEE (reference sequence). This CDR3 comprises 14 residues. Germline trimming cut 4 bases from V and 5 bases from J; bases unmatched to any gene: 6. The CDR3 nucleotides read TGTGCCAGCAGCCGGGACAGATGGGACAATGAGCAGTTCTTC. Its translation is CASSRDRWDNEQFF.

The CDR3 DNA sequence: TGTGCCAGCAGCCTGGGGGGAGGGCCCACAGATACGCAGTATTTT. It codes for CASSLGGGPTDTQYF. The chain couples TRBV4-2 to TRBJ2-3; 7 nucleotides align to TRBD2. The V and J ends lost 4 bases and 2 bases, in that order; junction bases with no gene match: 6. Per germline, CDR1 LGHNA and CDR2 YNFKEQ. This CDR3 is built from 15 residues.

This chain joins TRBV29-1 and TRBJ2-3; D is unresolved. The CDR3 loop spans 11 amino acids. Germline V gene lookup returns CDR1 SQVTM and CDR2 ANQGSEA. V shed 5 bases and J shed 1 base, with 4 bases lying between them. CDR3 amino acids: CSVSRTDTQYF. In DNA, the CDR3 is TGCAGCGTTAGCCGCACAGATACGCAGTATTTT.